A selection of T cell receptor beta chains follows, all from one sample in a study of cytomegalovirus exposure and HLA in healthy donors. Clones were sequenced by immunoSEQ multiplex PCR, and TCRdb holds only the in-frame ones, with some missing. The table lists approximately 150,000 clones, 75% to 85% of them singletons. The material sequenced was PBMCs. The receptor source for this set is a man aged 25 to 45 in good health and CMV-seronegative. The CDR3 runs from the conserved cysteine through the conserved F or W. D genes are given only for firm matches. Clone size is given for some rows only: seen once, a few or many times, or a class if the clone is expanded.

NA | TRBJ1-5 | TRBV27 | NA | CASSFAPTGSSSNQPQHF | TGTGCCAGCAGTTTCGCTCCTACAGGGAGCTCGAGCAATCAGCCCCAGCATTTT
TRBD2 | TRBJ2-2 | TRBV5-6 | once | CASSARAGINTGELFF | TGTGCCAGCAGCGCAAGAGCGGGGATAAACACCGGGGAGCTGTTTTTT
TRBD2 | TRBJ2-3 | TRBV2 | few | CASSEYGVVAGADTQYF | TGTGCCAGCAGTGAATATGGAGTAGTAGCGGGAGCAGATACGCAGTATTTT
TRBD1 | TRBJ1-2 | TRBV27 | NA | CASSLSPNTGTAKNYGYTF | TGTGCCAGCAGTTTATCTCCTAATACCGGGACAGCTAAAAACTATGGCTACACCTTC
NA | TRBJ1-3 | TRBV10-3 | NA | CAIQIQGITGNTIYF | TGTGCCATCCAGATCCAGGGGATTACTGGAAACACCATATATTTT
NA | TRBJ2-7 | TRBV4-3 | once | CASSQDLKLYEQYF | TGCGCCAGCAGCCAAGATTTAAAACTCTACGAGCAGTACTTC
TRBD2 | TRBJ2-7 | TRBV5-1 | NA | CASSLGLAEPLSSYEQYF | TGCGCCAGCAGCCTGGGACTAGCGGAGCCCCTGAGCTCCTACGAGCAGTACTTC
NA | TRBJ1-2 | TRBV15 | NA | CATAAGDQQGYTF | TGTGCCACCGCGGCGGGGGATCAGCAGGGCTACACCTTC
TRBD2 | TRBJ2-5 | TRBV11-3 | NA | CASSLGGRPPETQYF | TGTGCCAGCAGCTTAGGCGGGAGGCCCCCAGAGACCCAGTACTTC
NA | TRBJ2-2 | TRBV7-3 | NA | CASSLREGPNTGELFF | TGTGCCAGCAGCTTGCGGGAAGGACCGAACACCGGGGAGCTGTTTTTT
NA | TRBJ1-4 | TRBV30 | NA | CAWSPTPGLPNEKLFF | TGTGCCTGGAGCCCAACGCCCGGACTACCTAATGAAAAACTGTTTTTT
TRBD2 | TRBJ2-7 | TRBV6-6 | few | CASSLLAGDLYEQYF | TGTGCCAGCAGCCTCTTAGCGGGAGACCTCTACGAGCAGTACTTC
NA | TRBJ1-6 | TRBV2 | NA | CASSVGETDNSPLHF | TGTGCCAGCAGTGTAGGAGAGACAGATAATTCACCCCTCCACTTT
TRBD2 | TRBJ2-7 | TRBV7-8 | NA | CASSRGLAVSYEQYF | TGTGCCAGCAGCCGCGGACTAGCGGTCTCCTACGAGCAGTACTTC
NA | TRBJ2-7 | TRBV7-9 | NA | CASSLEGASVYEQYF | TGTGCCAGCAGCTTAGAAGGGGCTTCGGTCTACGAGCAGTACTTC
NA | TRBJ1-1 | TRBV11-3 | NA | CASSPGRGRPYTEAFF | TGTGCCAGCAGCCCAGGGAGGGGACGACCCTACACTGAAGCTTTCTTT
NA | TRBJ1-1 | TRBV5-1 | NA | CASTGNTEAFF | TGCGCCAGCACCGGGAACACTGAAGCTTTCTTT
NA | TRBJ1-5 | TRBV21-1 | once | CAIQHRDTGVGQPQHF | TGTGCCATCCAGCACCGGGATACAGGGGTGGGTCAGCCCCAGCATTTT
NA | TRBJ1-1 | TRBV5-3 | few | CARSLLQGLNTEAFF | TGTGCCAGAAGCTTATTACAGGGCCTGAACACTGAAGCTTTCTTT
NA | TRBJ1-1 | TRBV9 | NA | CASSASPVNTEAFF | TGTGCCAGCAGCGCCTCACCAGTGAACACTGAAGCTTTCTTT
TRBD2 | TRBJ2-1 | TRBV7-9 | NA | CSSSLESSGRARNEQFF | TGTTCCAGCAGCTTAGAATCAAGCGGGAGGGCCAGAAATGAGCAGTTCTTC
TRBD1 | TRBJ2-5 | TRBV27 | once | CASSFGDRAPQETQYF | TGTGCCAGCAGTTTCGGGGACAGGGCTCCCCAAGAGACCCAGTACTTC
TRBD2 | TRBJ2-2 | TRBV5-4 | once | CASSEGLGGTGELFF | TGTGCCAGCAGCGAGGGACTAGGAGGGACCGGGGAGCTGTTTTTT
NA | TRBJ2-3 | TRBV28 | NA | CASTRAGSTDTQYF | TGTGCCAGTACTAGAGCCGGTAGCACAGATACGCAGTATTTT
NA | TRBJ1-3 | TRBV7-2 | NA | CASSLGGRIEGNTIYF | TGTGCCAGCAGCTTAGGGGGCAGGATAGAGGGAAACACCATATATTTT
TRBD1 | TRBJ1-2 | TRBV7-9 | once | CSSRNDRADGYTF | TGTTCCAGCAGAAATGACAGGGCGGACGGCTACACCTTC
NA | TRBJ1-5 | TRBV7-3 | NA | CASSPTLDSNQPQHF | TGTGCCAGCAGCCCGACACTGGATAGCAATCAGCCCCAGCATTTT
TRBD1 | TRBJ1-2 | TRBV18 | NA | CASSSGQSRGYTF | TGTGCCAGCTCTTCGGGACAGTCCCGGGGCTACACCTTC
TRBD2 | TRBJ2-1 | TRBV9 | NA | CASSPTGTSGYNEQFF | TGTGCCAGCAGCCCCACCGGGACTAGCGGGTACAATGAGCAGTTCTTC
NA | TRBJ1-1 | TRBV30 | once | CAWRLRLEAFF | TGTGCCTGGAGATTACGACTTGAAGCTTTCTTT
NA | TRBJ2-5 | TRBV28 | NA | CASSSVSRETQYF | TGTGCCAGCAGTTCGGTGTCGCGGGAGACCCAGTACTTC
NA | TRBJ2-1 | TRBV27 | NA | CASTISGPSYNEQFF | TGTGCCAGCACCATAAGCGGGCCCTCCTACAATGAGCAGTTCTTC
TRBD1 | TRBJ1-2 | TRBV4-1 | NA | CASSQTPGQDYGYTF | TGCGCCAGCAGCCAAACACCGGGACAGGATTATGGCTACACCTTC
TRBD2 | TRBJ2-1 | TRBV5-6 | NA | CASTRSGGPRNEQFF | TGTGCCAGCACCCGGTCGGGGGGGCCGAGGAATGAGCAGTTCTTC
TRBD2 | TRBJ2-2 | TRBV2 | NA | CASGLAGGVELFF | TGTGCCAGCGGACTAGCGGGAGGTGTGGAGCTGTTTTTT
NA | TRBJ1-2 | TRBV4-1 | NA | CASSLEGLSYGYTF | TGCGCCAGCAGCCTTGAGGGACTATCCTATGGCTACACCTTC
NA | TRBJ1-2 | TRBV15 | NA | CATSRDRVNYGYTF | TGTGCCACCAGCAGAGACAGGGTTAACTATGGCTACACCTTC
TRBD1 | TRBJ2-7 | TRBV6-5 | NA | CASSPTGTGVYEQYF | TGTGCCAGCAGTCCGACCGGGACAGGGGTATACGAGCAGTACTTC
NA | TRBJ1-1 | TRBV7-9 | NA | CASSTRGTREGLNTEAFF | TGTGCCAGCAGCACCCGTGGCACAAGGGAGGGGTTGAACACTGAAGCTTTCTTT
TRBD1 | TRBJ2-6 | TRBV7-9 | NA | CSSSPDRGAGANVLTF | TGTTCCAGCAGCCCCGACAGGGGAGCAGGGGCCAACGTCCTGACTTTC
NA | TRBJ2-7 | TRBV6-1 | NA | CATKSGYSYEQYF | TGTGCCACCAAGAGCGGGTACTCCTACGAGCAGTACTTC